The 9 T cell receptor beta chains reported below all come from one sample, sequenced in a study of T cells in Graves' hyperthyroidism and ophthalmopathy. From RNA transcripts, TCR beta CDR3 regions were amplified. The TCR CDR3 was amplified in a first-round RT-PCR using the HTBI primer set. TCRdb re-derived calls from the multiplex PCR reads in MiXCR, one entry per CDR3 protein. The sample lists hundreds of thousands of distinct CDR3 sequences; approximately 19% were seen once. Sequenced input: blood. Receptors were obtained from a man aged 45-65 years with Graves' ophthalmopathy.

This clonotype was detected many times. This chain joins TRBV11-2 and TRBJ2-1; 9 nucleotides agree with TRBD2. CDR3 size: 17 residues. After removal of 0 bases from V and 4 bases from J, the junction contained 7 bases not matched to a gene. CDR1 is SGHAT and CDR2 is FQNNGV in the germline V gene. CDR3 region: CASSLDVTSGKYNEQFF. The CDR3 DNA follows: TGTGCCAGCAGCTTAGATGTGACTAGCGGAAAATACAATGAGCAGTTCTTC.

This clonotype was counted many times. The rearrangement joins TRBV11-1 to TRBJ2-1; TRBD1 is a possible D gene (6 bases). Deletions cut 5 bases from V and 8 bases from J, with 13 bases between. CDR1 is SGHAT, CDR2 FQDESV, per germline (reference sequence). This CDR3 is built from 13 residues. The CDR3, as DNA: TGTGCCAGCAGCGCCTACAGGGCCGATGAGCAGTTCTTC. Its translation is CASSAYRADEQFF.

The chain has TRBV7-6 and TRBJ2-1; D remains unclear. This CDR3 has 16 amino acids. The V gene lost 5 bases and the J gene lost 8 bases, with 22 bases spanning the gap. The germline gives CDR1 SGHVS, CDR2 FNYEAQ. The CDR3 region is CASSGLGGVSWDEQFF. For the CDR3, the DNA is TGTGCCAGCAGCGGGCTGGGCGGTGTAAGTTGGGATGAGCAGTTCTTC. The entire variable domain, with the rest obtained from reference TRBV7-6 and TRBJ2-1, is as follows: GAGVSQSPRYKVTKRGQDVALRCDPISGHVSLYWYRQALGQGPEFLTYFNYEAQQDKSGLPNDRFSAERPEGSISTLTIQRTEQRDSAMYRCASSGLGGVSWDEQFFGPGTRLTVL.

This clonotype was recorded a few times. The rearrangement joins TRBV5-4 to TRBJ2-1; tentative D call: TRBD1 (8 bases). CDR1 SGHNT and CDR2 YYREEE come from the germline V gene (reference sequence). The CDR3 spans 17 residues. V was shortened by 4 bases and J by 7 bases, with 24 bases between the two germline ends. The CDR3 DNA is TGTGCCAGCAGCCGAGGACAGGGAGGGGAAAGGAGGAATGAGCAGTTCTTC. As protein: CASSRGQGGERRNEQFF.

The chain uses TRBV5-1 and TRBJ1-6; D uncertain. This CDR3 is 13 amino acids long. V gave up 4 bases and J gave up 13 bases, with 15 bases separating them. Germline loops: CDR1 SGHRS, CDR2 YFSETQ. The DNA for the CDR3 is TGCGCCAGCAGCCCAGACACCGGCTATCCCCTCCACTTT. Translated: CASSPDTGYPLHF. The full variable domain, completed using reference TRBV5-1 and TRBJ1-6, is KAGVTQTPRYLIKTRGQQVTLSCSPISGHRSVSWYQQTPGQGLQFLFEYFSETQRNKGNFPGRFSGRQFSNSRSEMNVSTLELGDSALYLCASSPDTGYPLHFGNGTRLTVT.

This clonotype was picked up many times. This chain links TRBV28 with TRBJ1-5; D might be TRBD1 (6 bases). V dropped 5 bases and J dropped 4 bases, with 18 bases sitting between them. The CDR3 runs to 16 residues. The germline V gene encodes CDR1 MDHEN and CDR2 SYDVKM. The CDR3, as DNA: TGTGCCAGCAGTCCACTAGAAGGGAGGGGGAATCAGCCCCAGCATTTT. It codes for CASSPLEGRGNQPQHF. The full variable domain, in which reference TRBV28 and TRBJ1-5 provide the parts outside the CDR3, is DVKVTQSSRYLVKRTGEKVFLECVQDMDHENMFWYRQDPGLGLRLIYFSYDVKMKEKGDIPEGYSVSREKKERFSLILESASTNQTSMYLCASSPLEGRGNQPQHFGDGTRLSIL.

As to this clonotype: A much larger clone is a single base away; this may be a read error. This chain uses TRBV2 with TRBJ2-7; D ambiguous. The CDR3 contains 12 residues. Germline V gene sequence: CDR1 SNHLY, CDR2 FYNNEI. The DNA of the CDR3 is TGTGCCGGCAGTCCGACCTTTTCCGAGCAGTACTTC. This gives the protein CAGSPTFSEQYF.

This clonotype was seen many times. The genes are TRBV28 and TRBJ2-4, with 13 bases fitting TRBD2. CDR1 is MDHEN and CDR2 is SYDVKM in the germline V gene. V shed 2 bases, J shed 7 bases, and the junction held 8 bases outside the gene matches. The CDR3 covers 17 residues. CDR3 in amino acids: CASSLLTSGRAENIQYF. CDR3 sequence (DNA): TGTGCCAGCAGTTTACTTACTAGCGGGAGGGCCGAGAACATTCAGTACTTC.

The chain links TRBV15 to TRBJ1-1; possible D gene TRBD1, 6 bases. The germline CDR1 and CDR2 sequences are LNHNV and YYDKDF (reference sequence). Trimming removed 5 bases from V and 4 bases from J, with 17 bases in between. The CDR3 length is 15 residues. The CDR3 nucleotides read TGTGCCACCAGCCGGACGGCAGGGGATAGCACTGAAGCTTTCTTT. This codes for CATSRTAGDSTEAFF.